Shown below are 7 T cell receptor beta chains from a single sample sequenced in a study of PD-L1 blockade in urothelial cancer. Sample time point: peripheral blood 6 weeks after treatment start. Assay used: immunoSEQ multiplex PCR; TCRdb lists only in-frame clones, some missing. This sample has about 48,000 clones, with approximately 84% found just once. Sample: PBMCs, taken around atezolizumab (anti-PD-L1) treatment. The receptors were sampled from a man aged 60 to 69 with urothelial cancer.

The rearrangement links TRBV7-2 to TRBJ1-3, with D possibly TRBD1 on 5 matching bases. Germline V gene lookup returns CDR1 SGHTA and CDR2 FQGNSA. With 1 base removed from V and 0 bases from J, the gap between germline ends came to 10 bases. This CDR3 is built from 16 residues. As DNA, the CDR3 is TGTGCCAGCAGCTTAGACGCCAGGGCCTCTGGAAACACCATATATTTT. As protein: CASSLDARASGNTIYF.

The CDR3 reads CASSSLAGGRNEQFF. In DNA, the CDR3 is TGTGCCAGTAGTTCATTAGCGGGGGGGCGCAATGAGCAGTTCTTC. The J gene is TRBJ2-1, the V gene TRBV19; 11 nucleotides match TRBD2. Germline CDR1 and CDR2: LNHDA and SQIVND (reference sequence). The CDR3 covers 15 residues. The V segment lost 5 bases and the J segment 6 bases; nucleotides outside the gene matches: 6.

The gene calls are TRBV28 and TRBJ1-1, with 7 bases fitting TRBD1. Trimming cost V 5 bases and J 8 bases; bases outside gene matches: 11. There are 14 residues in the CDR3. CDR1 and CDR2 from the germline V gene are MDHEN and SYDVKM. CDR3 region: CASSGDRPKIEAFF. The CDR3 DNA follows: TGTGCCAGCAGTGGGGACAGACCGAAAATAGAAGCTTTCTTT.

The CDR3 nucleotides are TGTGCCAGCGGTGGAGGGGAGTCACCCCTCCACTTT. It translates to CASGGGESPLHF. The chain carries TRBV11-2 and TRBJ1-6, with D possibly TRBD1 on 5 matching bases. The V end was cut by 8 bases, the J end by 10 bases, with 12 bases between. This CDR3 contains 12 residues. CDR1 and CDR2 from the germline V gene are SGHAT and FQNNGV.

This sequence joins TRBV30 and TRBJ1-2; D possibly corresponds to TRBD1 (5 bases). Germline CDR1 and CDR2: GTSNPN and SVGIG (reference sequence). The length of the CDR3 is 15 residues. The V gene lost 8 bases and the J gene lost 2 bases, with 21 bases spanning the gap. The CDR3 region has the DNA TGTGCCAGAAACCGCGGGGTAGGGGCGAACTATGGCTACACCTTC. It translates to CARNRGVGANYGYTF.

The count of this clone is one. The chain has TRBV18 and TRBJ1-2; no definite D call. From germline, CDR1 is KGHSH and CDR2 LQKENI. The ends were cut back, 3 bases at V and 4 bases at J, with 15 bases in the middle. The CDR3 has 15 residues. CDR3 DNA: TGTGCCAGCTCACCCCAACCCACGCGGGGCTATGGCTACACCTTC. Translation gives CASSPQPTRGYGYTF.

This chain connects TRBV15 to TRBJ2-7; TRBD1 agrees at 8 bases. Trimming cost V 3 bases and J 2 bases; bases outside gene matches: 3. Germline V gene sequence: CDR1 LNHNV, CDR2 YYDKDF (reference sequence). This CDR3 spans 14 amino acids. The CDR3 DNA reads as TGTGCCACCAGCAGGGACAGGGTCCCCTACGAGCAGTACTTC. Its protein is CATSRDRVPYEQYF.